This TCR beta chain was identified during a study of radiotherapy plus CTLA-4 blockade in lung cancer. Study-wide findings and caveats: Researchers report tumor-derived TCR clones expanding in blood after radiotherapy plus ipilimumab. Reportedly, early blood T cell clone dynamics best predicted response, with interferon-beta.

Participants had chemo-refractory metastatic non-small-cell lung cancer and were treated with focal radiation plus ipilimumab CTLA-4 blockade. A remark on this clone: Antigen: not known.

This CDR3 contains 11 residues. CDR1 is DFQATT, CDR2 SNEGSKA, per germline (reference sequence). V was cut by 8 bases and J by 3 bases, with 10 bases left in between. TCRdb's table, derived via immunoSEQ multiplex PCR, lists solely in-frame clones and lacks some. The sample shows some 73,000 clones, around 78% of them seen only once. The chain joins TRBV20-1 to TRBJ1-2; D is unresolved. This sample comprised peripheral blood, obtained from a patient treated with radiotherapy plus ipilimumab. The clonotype comes from a human donor with non-small cell lung cancer whose response to radiotherapy plus ipilimumab could not be evaluated. Some clones in this sample may be carry-over from other donors' samples. The CDR3 DNA reads as TGCAGTCCCCGGGGTGACTATGGCTACACCTTC. Its protein is CSPRGDYGYTF.